Presented here are 21 T cell receptor beta chains from one specimen sequenced in a study of blood T cell repertoires in COVID-19 (dated by TCRdb to about 2020). Libraries came from the immunoSEQ multiplex PCR assay. TCRdb provides this immuneACCESS table in a form limited to in-frame rearrangements. Some clones are lacking; in checked studies, under half of them reflect an unresolved V gene, and why the rest are absent is not known. This sample lists around 190,000 clones; approximately 80% were detected once. The top ten clonotypes cover around 9.2% of the sample. The material sequenced was PBMCs or T cells enriched from blood (not recorded which). These receptor sequences come from a man aged 35 to 55 who had recovered from COVID-19.

The rearrangement uses TRBV5-6 and TRBJ1-2, with D unclear. In germline, CDR1 is SGHDT, CDR2 YYEEEE. Trimming took off 4 bases at V and 6 bases at J, with 13 bases between the two ends. This CDR3 region has 13 residues. As DNA, the CDR3 is TGTGCCAGCAGCCCGAGTAGGAGGCATGGCTACACCTTC. Translated: CASSPSRRHGYTF.

The rearrangement links TRBV14 to TRBJ2-5, with 11 bases aligning to TRBD2. With V trimmed by 3 bases and J by 4 bases, 7 bases remained unmatched. CDR1 and CDR2 (germline): SGHDN, FVKESK. CDR3 length equals 16 residues. The CDR3 loop is CASSHNLGTSGETQYF. The CDR3 DNA reads TGTGCCAGCAGCCACAACCTCGGGACTAGCGGAGAGACCCAGTACTTC.

The chain combines TRBV7-2 with TRBJ1-5; TRBD1 matches 9 bases. There are 15 residues in the CDR3. V lost 3 bases and J lost 2; bases outside the gene matches: 2. Germline CDR1 is SGHTA and CDR2 is FQGNSA. This CDR3 reads CASSLRTGGNQPQHF. The DNA of the CDR3 is TGTGCCAGCAGCTTGAGGACAGGGGGCAATCAGCCCCAGCATTTT.

This rearrangement joins TRBV5-5 to TRBJ1-1; perhaps TRBD1 as D (5 bases). The germline gives CDR1 SGHKS, CDR2 YYEKEE (reference sequence). Trimming stripped 4 bases from V and 4 bases from J, with 20 bases between. The CDR3 covers 16 residues. The CDR3: CASSPRDLAGSTEAFF. The CDR3 coding sequence is TGTGCCAGCAGCCCCCGGGACCTCGCCGGGAGCACTGAAGCTTTCTTT.

The chain has TRBV7-2 and TRBJ1-6; tentatively, D is TRBD1 (5 bases). V dropped 5 bases and J dropped 6 bases, with 11 bases sitting between them. The V gene's germline CDR1 is SGHTA and CDR2 FQGNSA. The CDR3 consists of 14 residues. As DNA, the CDR3 is TGTGCCAGCAGCGGGGGGGTTTTTAATTCACCCCTCCACTTT. Its protein is CASSGGVFNSPLHF. Combining the CDR3 with reference TRBV7-2 and TRBJ1-6 gives the whole variable domain GAGVSQSPSNKVTEKGKDVELRCDPISGHTALYWYRQSLGQGLEFLIYFQGNSAPDKSGLPSDRFSAERTGGSVSTLTIQRTQQEDSAVYLCASSGGVFNSPLHFGNGTRLTVT.

The chain carries TRBV19 and TRBJ1-4; D is possibly TRBD1 (5 bases). The germline CDR1 and CDR2 sequences are LNHDA and SQIVND (reference sequence). The V end lost 9 bases, the J end lost 7 bases, and 21 bases lay between the germline ends. The CDR3 is made up of 15 amino acids. The CDR3, as DNA: TGTGCCAGCCAGTGGGGAGGGGCCGGGGTTGAAAAACTGTTTTTT. Translating gives CASQWGGAGVEKLFF.

The DNA for the CDR3 is TGCGCCAGCAGCTTGGCTCAATCCGGTAGGGGAGGGGAGCAGTACTTC. Protein sequence: CASSLAQSGRGGEQYF. V gene TRBV5-1 combines with J gene TRBJ2-7, with 7 bases matching TRBD2. The V and J ends lost 0 bases and 7 bases, in that order; junction bases with no gene match: 13. This CDR3 has 16 amino acids. Germline V gives CDR1 SGHRS, CDR2 YFSETQ. Using reference TRBV5-1 and TRBJ2-7 for the parts outside the CDR3, the full variable domain is KAGVTQTPRYLIKTRGQQVTLSCSPISGHRSVSWYQQTPGQGLQFLFEYFSETQRNKGNFPGRFSGRQFSNSRSEMNVSTLELGDSALYLCASSLAQSGRGGEQYFGPGTRLTVT.

The chain employs TRBV18 and TRBJ2-7; D is ambiguous. This CDR3 is 12 amino acids long. Germline values: CDR1 KGHSH, CDR2 LQKENI. Trimming shortened V by 4 bases and J by 3 bases, and 7 bases separated the two germline ends. CDR3 coding DNA: TGTGCCAGCTCACGTCAGGACTACGAGCAGTACTTC. The encoded protein is CASSRQDYEQYF.

The chain uses TRBV7-3 and TRBJ2-2, with D possibly being TRBD2 (5 bases). CDR3 length: 15 amino acids. Germline V gives CDR1 SGHTA, CDR2 FQGTGA. Trimming stripped 7 bases from V and 4 bases from J, with 16 bases between. CDR3 sequence (DNA): TGTGCCAGCAAGGTGGACTCAACGACCACCGGGGAGCTGTTTTTT. This sequence encodes CASKVDSTTTGELFF.

The V gene is TRBV5-1, the J gene TRBJ2-5, with TRBD1 matching over 10 bases. Germline CDR1 is SGHRS and CDR2 is YFSETQ. The CDR3 loop spans 17 amino acids. The J segment lost 5 bases and the V segment lost 0 bases, leaving 10 bases of the junction unmatched. The CDR3 nucleotides read TGCGCCAGCAGCTTGGCCCCCGGGACAGGGGTGAGGGAGACCCAGTACTTC. This translates into CASSLAPGTGVRETQYF.

This clone was seen once. CDR3: CASSKTGGQETQYF. In DNA form, the CDR3 reads TGTGCCAGCAGTAAGACAGGGGGCCAAGAGACCCAGTACTTC. The chain employs TRBV25-1 and TRBJ2-5, with 9 bases matching TRBD1. V was pared by 5 bases and J by 1 base, with 2 bases of the junction left unmatched. Germline values: CDR1 MGHDK, CDR2 SYGVNS. The CDR3 consists of 14 residues.

This rearrangement joins TRBV7-2 to TRBJ1-5; tentative D call: TRBD1 (5 bases). CDR1 is SGHTA and CDR2 is FQGNSA in the germline V gene. V lost 2 bases, J lost 2 bases, and 10 bases lay in between. The CDR3 length is 15 residues. The CDR3 region has the DNA TGTGCCAGCAGCTTAATCGGGGGAGGCAATCAGCCCCAGCATTTT. Translation gives CASSLIGGGNQPQHF.

V gene TRBV7-3 combines with J gene TRBJ2-3, with D possibly matching TRBD2 (7 bases). The germline V and J ends were trimmed by 4 bases and 4 bases, with 15 bases remaining between them. The CDR3 sequence is 15 residues long. Germline assignment: CDR1 SGHTA and CDR2 FQGTGA. CDR3 in amino acids: CASSSSGGGADTQYF. For the CDR3, the DNA is TGTGCCAGCAGCTCTAGCGGAGGGGGGGCAGATACGCAGTATTTT.

The chain employs TRBV7-9 and TRBJ1-3; TRBD1 is a possible D gene (5 bases). The CDR3 loop spans 11 amino acids. The germline gives CDR1 SEHNR, CDR2 FQNEAQ (reference sequence). The V end was cut by 5 bases, the J end by 8 bases, with 7 bases between. The CDR3 bases are TGTGCCAGCAGCCGGGACTACACCATATATTTT. Amino acid sequence: CASSRDYTIYF.

This clone was picked up a small number of times. The chain carries TRBV3-1 (or the pseudogene TRBV3-2) and TRBJ1-1; D is uncertain. V lost 1 base to trimming and J lost 0 bases, with 9 bases between them. The germline CDR1 and CDR2 sequences are LGHDT and YNNKEL (reference sequence). The CDR3 loop spans 15 amino acids. As DNA, the CDR3 is TGTGCCAGCAGCCAAGGGTCGGTTCTGAACACTGAAGCTTTCTTT. Translation gives CASSQGSVLNTEAFF.

This chain connects TRBV2 to TRBJ1-4; D perhaps matches TRBD1 (5 bases). The CDR3 is 16 residues long. Germline V lookup: CDR1 SNHLY, CDR2 FYNNEI. The germline V and J ends were trimmed by 2 bases and 7 bases, with 17 bases remaining between them. The CDR3 sequence: CASSERAPRRGEKLFF. CDR3 coding DNA: TGTGCCAGCAGTGAAAGGGCCCCCAGAAGGGGTGAAAAACTGTTTTTT.

The gene calls are TRBV3-1 (or the pseudogene TRBV3-2) and TRBJ1-1; D is unresolved. There are 14 residues in the CDR3. Deletions cut 4 bases from V and 0 bases from J, with 9 bases between. Germline-derived CDR1 and CDR2 are LGHDT and YNNKEL (reference sequence). The CDR3 DNA sequence: TGTGCCAGCAGCCCCGCCCTAGTGAACACTGAAGCTTTCTTT. Protein sequence: CASSPALVNTEAFF.

The chain joins TRBV29-1 to TRBJ2-1; perhaps TRBD1 as D (6 bases). Between the trimmed V and J ends, which lost 7 bases and 5 bases, there was a span of 12 bases. Germline lookup yields CDR1 SQVTM and CDR2 ANQGSEA. The CDR3 has 12 residues. The CDR3 sequence is CSGATGNNEQFF. The CDR3 DNA sequence: TGCAGCGGGGCCACAGGGAACAATGAGCAGTTCTTC.

This clone was observed once. The rearrangement links TRBV10-1 to TRBJ1-1; 7 bases are shared with TRBD1. With V trimmed by 5 bases and J by 3 bases, 3 bases remained unmatched. CDR1 and CDR2 (germline): WNHNN, SYGVQD (reference sequence). The CDR3 loop spans 13 amino acids. The CDR3 is CASSRGLDTEAFF. Here the CDR3 DNA reads TGCGCCAGCAGTAGGGGGCTGGACACTGAAGCTTTCTTT.

This chain connects TRBV28 to TRBJ1-5, with D hard to call. The V gene lost 6 bases and the J gene lost 2 bases, with 14 bases spanning the gap. The CDR3 is 15 residues long. Looked up from germline, CDR1 is MDHEN and CDR2 is SYDVKM. The CDR3 sequence is CASRPVLSGNQPQHF. The CDR3 bases are TGTGCCAGCAGACCGGTCCTTAGCGGCAATCAGCCCCAGCATTTT.

The chain employs TRBV7-7 and TRBJ2-7; D may be TRBD2 (5 bases). The CDR3 has 15 residues. Germline V gives CDR1 SSHAT, CDR2 FNYEAQ (reference sequence). V lost 3 bases to trimming and J lost 0 bases, with 12 bases between them. CDR3 in amino acids: CASSLPREDSYEQYF. The CDR3 bases are TGTGCCAGCAGCTTGCCTCGGGAAGACTCCTACGAGCAGTACTTC. Variable domain in full (rest from reference TRBV7-7 and TRBJ2-7): GAGVSQSPRYKVTKRGQDVTLRCDPISSHATLYWYQQALGQGPEFLTYFNYEAQPDKSGLPSDRFSAERPEGSISTLTIQRTEQRDSAMYRCASSLPREDSYEQYFGPGTRLTVT.